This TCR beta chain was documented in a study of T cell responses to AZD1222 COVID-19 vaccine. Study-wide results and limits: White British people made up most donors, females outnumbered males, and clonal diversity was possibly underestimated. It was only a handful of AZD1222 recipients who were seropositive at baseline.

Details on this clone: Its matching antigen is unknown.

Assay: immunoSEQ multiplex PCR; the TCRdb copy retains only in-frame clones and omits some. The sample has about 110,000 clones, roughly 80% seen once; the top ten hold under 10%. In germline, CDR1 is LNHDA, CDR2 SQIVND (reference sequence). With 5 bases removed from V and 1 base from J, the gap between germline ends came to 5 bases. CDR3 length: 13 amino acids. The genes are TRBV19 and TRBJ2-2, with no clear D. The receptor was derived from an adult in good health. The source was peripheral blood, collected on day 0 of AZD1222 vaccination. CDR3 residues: CASSPENTGELFF. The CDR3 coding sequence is TGTGCCAGTAGTCCGGAGAACACCGGGGAGCTGTTTTTT.